This T cell receptor beta chain was retrieved from a study of cytomegalovirus exposure and HLA in healthy donors. The CDR3 runs 15 residues. Germline V gives CDR1 MNHEY, CDR2 SVGAGI. V was clipped by 0 bases and J by 3 bases, with 9 bases between them. General study results and limits: A highly shared variant cluster was judged a likely technical artifact. In vitro assays verified that a few CMV-associated chains recognized CMV antigens specifically. Reports credit the classifier with highly specific, highly sensitive diagnosis of cytomegalovirus status.

Concerning this clone itself: Its cognate antigen is unknown.

Both 60 Vbeta primers and 13 Jbeta primers went into the PCR. Libraries were prepared by immunoSEQ multiplex PCR; TCRdb keeps only in-frame clonotypes and omits some of them. Of 65,000 to 85,000 clones listed, 86% are singletons. The rearrangement joins TRBV6-5 to TRBJ2-1, with D possibly matching TRBD2 (6 bases). The receptor's source is a woman younger than 45 in good health and CMV-seronegative. Sequences were obtained from PBMCs. In nucleotides, the CDR3 is TGTGCCAGCAGTTACTCCGGGACTGTCTACAATGAGCAGTTCTTC. Its translation: CASSYSGTVYNEQFF.